Listed below are T cell receptor beta chains from one sample, sequenced in a study of beta chain features in type 1 diabetes. Generated by immunoSEQ multiplex PCR, the TCRdb table keeps only in-frame clones and is missing some. The sample lists 900,000 or so clones; under 20% were seen once. Sequenced sample: naive CD4+ T cells from blood. All receptors derive from a woman under 30 in good health. The CDR3 runs from the conserved cysteine through the conserved F or W. D genes are given only for firm matches. Not every row has a clone size; where given, it reads once, few, many or a size class.

abundance: NA; v_gene: TRBV7-3; d_gene: TRBD2; j_gene: TRBJ2-1; CDR3aa: CASSTGTSGVNEQFF; CDR3nt: TGTGCCAGCAGCACCGGGACTAGCGGGGTAAATGAGCAGTTCTTC
abundance: NA; v_gene: TRBV5-1; d_gene: TRBD2; j_gene: TRBJ2-5; CDR3aa: CASSLEIRGRGGPSETQYF; CDR3nt: TGCGCCAGCAGCTTGGAAATCCGGGGGCGCGGGGGGCCTTCGGAGACCCAGTACTTC
abundance: few; v_gene: TRBV10-3; d_gene: TRBD2; j_gene: TRBJ2-3; CDR3aa: CATATSAGTDTQYF; CDR3nt: TGTGCCACCGCCACTAGCGCCGGCACAGATACGCAGTATTTT
abundance: NA; v_gene: TRBV28; d_gene: TRBD1; j_gene: TRBJ2-2; CDR3aa: CASSSGGQGSGELFF; CDR3nt: TGTGCCAGCAGTTCCGGAGGACAGGGTTCCGGGGAGCTGTTTTTT
abundance: NA; v_gene: TRBV19; d_gene: NA; j_gene: TRBJ2-5; CDR3aa: CASSRGISVTQETQYF; CDR3nt: TGTGCCAGTAGTAGGGGGATCAGCGTGACCCAAGAGACCCAGTACTTC
abundance: NA; v_gene: TRBV5-1; d_gene: NA; j_gene: TRBJ1-2; CDR3aa: CASSLVSDGVGRGYTF; CDR3nt: TGCGCCAGCAGCTTGGTATCCGACGGTGTCGGACGGGGCTACACCTTC
abundance: NA; v_gene: TRBV4-1; d_gene: TRBD2; j_gene: TRBJ2-5; CDR3aa: CASSRSQAGGPRETQYF; CDR3nt: TGCGCCAGCAGCCGATCTCAAGCGGGAGGGCCGAGGGAGACCCAGTACTTC
abundance: NA; v_gene: TRBV21-1; d_gene: NA; j_gene: TRBJ2-1; CDR3aa: CASSGAGEGLDEQFF; CDR3nt: TGTGCCAGCTCTGGGGCAGGGGAGGGGTTGGATGAGCAGTTCTTC
abundance: few; v_gene: TRBV9; d_gene: NA; j_gene: TRBJ2-3; CDR3aa: CASSGGYDTQYF; CDR3nt: TGTGCCAGCAGCGGAGGTTACGATACGCAGTATTTT
abundance: NA; v_gene: TRBV6-4; d_gene: TRBD1; j_gene: TRBJ2-7; CDR3aa: CASSSDRESEQYF; CDR3nt: TGTGCCAGCAGTAGCGACAGGGAGAGCGAGCAGTACTTC
abundance: NA; v_gene: TRBV11-2; d_gene: TRBD1; j_gene: TRBJ2-7; CDR3aa: CASSLGQRDYEQYF; CDR3nt: TGTGCCAGCAGCTTGGGACAGCGAGACTACGAGCAGTACTTC
abundance: few; v_gene: TRBV4-2; d_gene: TRBD2; j_gene: TRBJ2-7; CDR3aa: CASSQDSSGYEQYF; CDR3nt: TGTGCCAGCAGCCAAGATTCTAGCGGCTACGAGCAGTACTTC
abundance: few; v_gene: TRBV28; d_gene: TRBD1; j_gene: TRBJ1-2; CDR3aa: CASSFSMGTGSGYTF; CDR3nt: TGTGCCAGCAGTTTCTCCATGGGGACAGGGAGCGGCTACACCTTC
abundance: NA; v_gene: TRBV7-2; d_gene: TRBD2; j_gene: TRBJ2-7; CDR3aa: CASSLFSGSSYEQYF; CDR3nt: TGTGCCAGCAGCTTATTCAGCGGGAGTAGTTACGAGCAGTACTTC
abundance: NA; v_gene: TRBV5-1; d_gene: TRBD1; j_gene: TRBJ1-2; CDR3aa: CASSLLPRTGSYGYTF; CDR3nt: TGCGCCAGCAGCTTGCTCCCCCGGACAGGGAGCTATGGCTACACCTTC
abundance: NA; v_gene: TRBV28; d_gene: TRBD1; j_gene: TRBJ1-1; CDR3aa: CASSDKQGTASGAFF; CDR3nt: TGTGCCAGCAGCGATAAACAGGGGACCGCCTCCGGAGCTTTCTTT
abundance: once; v_gene: TRBV6-5; d_gene: NA; j_gene: TRBJ1-4; CDR3aa: CASSFDEKLFF; CDR3nt: TGTGCCAGCAGTTTCGATGAAAAACTGTTTTTT
abundance: NA; v_gene: TRBV28; d_gene: NA; j_gene: TRBJ2-7; CDR3aa: CASSFVSSYEQYF; CDR3nt: TGTGCCAGCAGTTTTGTCAGCTCCTACGAGCAGTACTTC
abundance: NA; v_gene: TRBV2; d_gene: NA; j_gene: TRBJ2-2; CDR3aa: CASSEVLSGELFF; CDR3nt: TGTGCCAGCAGTGAGGTGTTGTCCGGGGAGCTGTTTTTT
abundance: few; v_gene: TRBV7-3; d_gene: TRBD2; j_gene: TRBJ2-1; CDR3aa: CASSLGTSGNNEQFF; CDR3nt: TGTGCCAGCAGCTTAGGGACTAGCGGGAACAATGAGCAGTTCTTC
abundance: NA; v_gene: TRBV7-3; d_gene: NA; j_gene: TRBJ2-1; CDR3aa: CASSFNRYNEQFF; CDR3nt: TGTGCCAGCAGCTTTAATAGGTACAATGAGCAGTTCTTC
abundance: NA; v_gene: TRBV23-1; d_gene: NA; j_gene: TRBJ1-5; CDR3aa: CASRPSRRGNQPQHF; CDR3nt: TGCGCCAGCAGACCTTCCAGGAGGGGCAATCAGCCCCAGCATTTT
abundance: few; v_gene: TRBV7-9; d_gene: TRBD1; j_gene: TRBJ1-2; CDR3aa: CASSLETTGHGYTF; CDR3nt: TGTGCCAGCAGCTTAGAAACGACAGGGCATGGCTACACCTTC
abundance: NA; v_gene: TRBV18; d_gene: TRBD1; j_gene: TRBJ1-4; CDR3aa: CASSLGQPNEKLFF; CDR3nt: TGTGCCAGCTCACTGGGACAGCCCAATGAAAAACTGTTTTTT
abundance: NA; v_gene: TRBV5-6; d_gene: NA; j_gene: TRBJ2-7; CDR3aa: CASSLPGYGEQYF; CDR3nt: TGTGCCAGCAGCTTGCCCGGGTATGGAGAGCAGTACTTC
abundance: NA; v_gene: TRBV5-6; d_gene: NA; j_gene: TRBJ2-1; CDR3aa: CASSFADRARDNEQFF; CDR3nt: TGTGCCAGCAGCTTCGCGGACCGGGCAAGGGACAATGAGCAGTTCTTC
abundance: NA; v_gene: TRBV2; d_gene: NA; j_gene: TRBJ2-3; CDR3aa: CASSEGGTQYF; CDR3nt: TGTGCCAGCAGTGAAGGGGGTACGCAGTATTTT
abundance: NA; v_gene: TRBV25-1; d_gene: NA; j_gene: TRBJ1-2; CDR3aa: CASSESGRGNYGYTF; CDR3nt: TGTGCCAGCAGTGAATCAGGACGGGGAAACTATGGCTACACCTTC
abundance: few; v_gene: TRBV14; d_gene: NA; j_gene: TRBJ1-1; CDR3aa: CASSRSGPEAFF; CDR3nt: TGTGCCAGCAGTCGGTCGGGGCCGGAAGCTTTCTTT
abundance: NA; v_gene: TRBV7-8; d_gene: NA; j_gene: TRBJ2-7; CDR3aa: CASSLRQDLSYEQYF; CDR3nt: TGTGCCAGCAGCCTCCGACAGGACCTCTCCTACGAGCAGTACTTC
abundance: few; v_gene: TRBV18; d_gene: NA; j_gene: TRBJ2-7; CDR3aa: CASSLNRDVYEQYF; CDR3nt: TGTGCCAGCTCACTGAACAGGGACGTCTACGAGCAGTACTTC
abundance: few; v_gene: TRBV9; d_gene: TRBD2; j_gene: TRBJ2-5; CDR3aa: CASSVGREGLTETQYF; CDR3nt: TGTGCCAGCAGCGTCGGGCGGGAGGGCCTAACGGAGACCCAGTACTTC
abundance: few; v_gene: TRBV2; d_gene: NA; j_gene: TRBJ2-7; CDR3aa: CASGPLGSYEQYF; CDR3nt: TGTGCCAGCGGCCCTCTGGGGTCCTACGAGCAGTACTTC
abundance: few; v_gene: TRBV2; d_gene: NA; j_gene: TRBJ1-2; CDR3aa: CASSLVPSYGYTF; CDR3nt: TGTGCCAGCAGTCTCGTCCCCTCCTATGGCTACACCTTC
abundance: few; v_gene: TRBV27; d_gene: TRBD2; j_gene: TRBJ2-1; CDR3aa: CASSLPGTRNEQFF; CDR3nt: TGTGCCAGCAGTTTGCCCGGGACTAGAAATGAGCAGTTCTTC
abundance: few; v_gene: TRBV7-3; d_gene: TRBD1; j_gene: TRBJ2-3; CDR3aa: CASSLGQAGDTQYF; CDR3nt: TGTGCCAGCAGCTTAGGACAGGCCGGGGATACGCAGTATTTT
abundance: NA; v_gene: TRBV7-6; d_gene: NA; j_gene: TRBJ2-5; CDR3aa: CASSSLSQETQYF; CDR3nt: TGTGCCAGCAGCTCATTGAGCCAAGAGACCCAGTACTTC
abundance: NA; v_gene: TRBV7-2; d_gene: NA; j_gene: TRBJ2-2; CDR3aa: CASSSRGDTGELFF; CDR3nt: TGTGCCAGCAGCTCGAGGGGGGACACCGGGGAGCTGTTTTTT
abundance: NA; v_gene: TRBV28; d_gene: NA; j_gene: TRBJ1-2; CDR3aa: CASSLPTRANYGYTF; CDR3nt: TGTGCCAGCAGTTTACCAACCAGGGCGAACTATGGCTACACCTTC
abundance: NA; v_gene: TRBV7-8; d_gene: NA; j_gene: TRBJ1-3; CDR3aa: CASTRTGGNSGNTIYF; CDR3nt: TGTGCCAGCACCCGCACCGGGGGGAACTCTGGAAACACCATATATTTT
abundance: NA; v_gene: TRBV29-1; d_gene: TRBD1; j_gene: TRBJ2-7; CDR3aa: CSVKDRLYEQYF; CDR3nt: TGCAGCGTGAAGGACAGGCTCTACGAGCAGTACTTC
abundance: NA; v_gene: TRBV7-9; d_gene: TRBD2; j_gene: TRBJ2-6; CDR3aa: CASSGLLAARTGANVLTF; CDR3nt: TGTGCCAGCAGCGGTCTACTAGCGGCACGAACTGGGGCCAACGTCCTGACTTTC
abundance: few; v_gene: TRBV4-3; d_gene: NA; j_gene: TRBJ2-1; CDR3aa: CASSPHRAYNEQFF; CDR3nt: TGCGCCAGCAGCCCACACAGGGCTTACAATGAGCAGTTCTTC
abundance: few; v_gene: TRBV18; d_gene: TRBD2; j_gene: TRBJ2-1; CDR3aa: CASSPYWRESNYNEQFF; CDR3nt: TGTGCCAGCTCACCATATTGGCGGGAGTCCAACTACAATGAGCAGTTCTTC
abundance: few; v_gene: TRBV7-8; d_gene: TRBD2; j_gene: TRBJ2-7; CDR3aa: CASRSGRLAGYEQYF; CDR3nt: TGTGCCAGCAGATCAGGGAGACTAGCGGGATACGAGCAGTACTTC
abundance: few; v_gene: TRBV29-1; d_gene: TRBD2; j_gene: TRBJ2-6; CDR3aa: CSGGLAGGPAGANVLTF; CDR3nt: TGCAGCGGAGGACTAGCGGGAGGGCCGGCTGGGGCCAACGTCCTGACTTTC
abundance: NA; v_gene: TRBV28; d_gene: NA; j_gene: TRBJ2-2; CDR3aa: CASSLRGGAQELFF; CDR3nt: TGTGCCAGCAGTTTGCGGGGTGGGGCCCAGGAGCTGTTTTTT
abundance: NA; v_gene: TRBV2; d_gene: TRBD2; j_gene: TRBJ2-3; CDR3aa: CASRWEGISTDTQYF; CDR3nt: TGTGCCAGCAGGTGGGAGGGAATAAGCACAGATACGCAGTATTTT
abundance: few; v_gene: TRBV5-1; d_gene: NA; j_gene: TRBJ2-6; CDR3aa: CASSLSNSGANVLTF; CDR3nt: TGCGCCAGCAGCTTGTCGAACTCTGGGGCCAACGTCCTGACTTTC
abundance: few; v_gene: TRBV7-2; d_gene: NA; j_gene: TRBJ2-5; CDR3aa: CASTRVREETQYF; CDR3nt: TGTGCCAGTACAAGGGTTCGAGAGGAGACCCAGTACTTC
abundance: NA; v_gene: TRBV5-1; d_gene: NA; j_gene: TRBJ2-1; CDR3aa: CASSLQGAANEQFF; CDR3nt: TGCGCCAGCAGCTTGCAGGGTGCGGCCAATGAGCAGTTCTTC
abundance: few; v_gene: TRBV5-1; d_gene: NA; j_gene: TRBJ2-2; CDR3aa: CASSVNTGELFF; CDR3nt: TGCGCCAGCAGCGTCAACACCGGGGAGCTGTTTTTT
abundance: few; v_gene: TRBV7-9; d_gene: NA; j_gene: TRBJ1-1; CDR3aa: CASSPRLVENTEAFF; CDR3nt: TGTGCCAGCAGTCCCCGTTTAGTGGAGAACACTGAAGCTTTCTTT
abundance: few; v_gene: TRBV7-2; d_gene: TRBD2; j_gene: TRBJ2-7; CDR3aa: CASSATSGSSEQYF; CDR3nt: TGTGCCAGCAGCGCCACTAGCGGGAGTTCCGAGCAGTACTTC
abundance: few; v_gene: TRBV6-5; d_gene: TRBD1; j_gene: TRBJ2-3; CDR3aa: CASRKDRATDTQYF; CDR3nt: TGTGCCAGCAGAAAAGACAGGGCCACAGATACGCAGTATTTT
abundance: NA; v_gene: TRBV7-2; d_gene: NA; j_gene: TRBJ2-5; CDR3aa: CASSPRGETQYF; CDR3nt: TGTGCCAGCAGCCCAAGAGGGGAGACCCAGTACTTC
abundance: few; v_gene: TRBV18; d_gene: NA; j_gene: TRBJ1-1; CDR3aa: CASSANPPGAEAFF; CDR3nt: TGTGCCAGCTCCGCGAACCCCCCTGGGGCTGAAGCTTTCTTT